This TCR beta chain originates from a study of T cells in Graves' hyperthyroidism and ophthalmopathy. General study findings and limits: The model anticipated ophthalmopathy a median around six months pre-onset.

This clonotype was observed a single time. No antigen is known for it. Used for diagnoses were clinical symptoms, serum thyroxine and TRAb, thyroid ultrasound and orbital computed tomography. Extraction of PBMCs used roughly 9.6 ml of fresh peripheral blood. This CDR3 comprises 15 residues. Germline CDR1 MGHRA, CDR2 YSYEKL. Trimming took off 4 bases at V and 6 bases at J, with 16 bases between the two ends. The CDR3 regions of TCR beta were amplified from RNA transcripts. HTBI primers drove first-round RT-PCR of the TCR CDR3. MiXCR, applied by TCRdb to the multiplex PCR reads, yields one record per CDR3 protein. The sample comprises 350,000 to 450,000 distinct CDR3 sequences, about 15% of which are singletons, and about 10% rests with the top ten.

This receptor was taken from a woman in her fifties or sixties with Graves' hyperthyroidism. V gene TRBV4-1 combines with J gene TRBJ1-5, with D perhaps TRBD1 (6 bases). The specimen was blood. CDR3 loop: CASSRARTGSQPQHF. CDR3 in DNA: TGCGCCAGCAGCCGAGCCCGAACAGGGAGTCAGCCCCAGCATTTT.